This paragraph reports one T cell receptor (beta chain). This clonotype counts as medium-sized (0.01 to 0.1%). No cognate antigen has been identified for it. Base-call qualities are not available, and no considerably larger clone is one nucleotide away. The sample's time point label, in plain terms: after infection, following antibiotic treatment. MAIT cells were defined as Valpha7.2+ CD161+ T cells and identified and sorted by flow cytometry. Over time, circulating MAIT cell TCRbeta repertoires were profiled in more than five volunteers who came down with enteric fever following controlled oral challenge with live Salmonella Paratyphi A. MAIT cell samples were contributed by each diagnosed volunteer at pre-infection, mid-infection and post-infection timepoints. Enteric fever was diagnosed on the basis of Paratyphi A bacteremia and/or persistent fever above 38 degrees C lasting more than 12 hours. Diagnosis of infection in challenged volunteers occurred between day 4 and day 7 after challenge. For RNA extraction, between roughly 4,500 and 11,000 MAIT cells per sample were sorted directly into RNAqueous-Micro lysis buffer. Lymphoprep gradient centrifugation was used to isolate peripheral blood mononuclear cells from blood samples and leukocyte cones. A BD FACSAria Fusion or BD FACSAria III sorter was used for cell sorting.

The data are from a study of MAIT cells during Salmonella Paratyphi A infection (dated by TCRdb to 2016 to 2017). General notes on the study: A single dose of 1-5x10^3 CFU of S. Paratyphi A strain NVGH308 was ingested by adult volunteers aged 18 to 60. Ciprofloxacin 500 mg twice daily for 14 days, starting at diagnosis, was given to diagnosed volunteers. Overall study results and their limits: Although the availability of volunteer samples limited sample sizes, the sizes were judged adequate for detecting differences between groups. MAIT TRBV usage was found to be oligoclonal, with TRBV20 and TRBV6 favoured, and appeared to be unchanged by infection. More expansion or contraction among the top five MAIT clonotypes was shown in diagnosed volunteers than in healthy controls (around 0.5 versus 0.13), suggesting infection-driven repertoire reshaping. Space occupied by over-represented MAIT clonotypes fell significantly from baseline to mid-infection (around 0.15 to 0.10), with no significant post-infection difference.

Measured from the cysteine to the phenylalanine, the CDR3 is 14 residues long. The sequence is cut down to CDR3 DNA, 42 bases in frame from base 1. The germline V gene supplies CDR1 MNHNS and CDR2 SASEGT. V is cut back by 1 base and J by 2 bases, with 0 bases in the junction unmatched. Libraries were prepared through 5' RACE. TCRbeta was amplified in two rounds of PCR using Phusion High-Fidelity polymerase, and the primers added sample-specific barcodes. TCRbeta libraries were generated by template-switch cDNA synthesis with SMARTScribe reverse transcriptase and a TRBC-specific primer. The barcoded samples were pooled and then prepared using the NEBNext Ultra DNA Library Prep Kit for Illumina. Sequencing of libraries was performed on an Illumina MiSeq with the MiSeq reagent kit v2, 300 cycles. Under the source paper's analysis protocol: Jemultiplexer was used to demultiplex reads by barcode, and MiTCR with default parameters handled the alignment. VDJtools filtered out non-functional sequences; clonotypes were defined by amino acid sequence, with frequencies based on assigned sequence reads. Clonal space homeostasis binned clonotypes by frequency as over-represented (0.05-1), large, medium and small. Using fastp at Q25 and MiXCR, TCRdb reprocessed the public reads and kept productive beta chains. A single entry per CDR3 protein holds the most common genes and DNA from its merged rows. For this entry, the V and J calls and clone size follow TCRdb and not the study's own pipeline. This sample is represented by about 1,000 distinct CDR3 sequences; approximately 23% of them were singletons. Around 40% of the sample is taken by the ten largest.

This sequence was found in a person between 18 and 75 years old who was deliberately infected with Salmonella Paratyphi A in a paratyphoid fever challenge study. The V and J segments used are TRBV6-1 and TRBJ2-3; the junction holds 7 bases that match TRBD2. Sequences were derived from MAIT cells from blood, sampled at the last sampling point of the challenge study. CDR3 loop: CASSEGLATDTQYF. The nucleotide sequence is given as TGTGCCAGCAGTGAAGGACTAGCCACAGATACGCAGTATTTT.